This T cell receptor beta chain was documented in a study of blood T cell repertoires in COVID-19 (dated by TCRdb to about 2020). About the full investigation: Collaborator samples came from the United States, Italy and Spain and covered acute and convalescent phases of COVID-19. Where available, HLA class I and class II types were taken from metadata supplied by the sample provider and were not determined by assay-based typing. Deeply sampled blood TCRbeta repertoires from subjects exposed to, actively infected with, or recovered from COVID-19 were included in the dataset. The repertoires were released in a freely available public database meant as a resource for research on the immune response to SARS-CoV-2. The material from the prospective study consisted of cDNA or gDNA derived from T cells, B-cell-depleted T cells, or PBMCs. Samples were obtained from the ongoing ImmuneRACE study (first 160 participants) and from 950 to 1,500 subjects provided by 6 global collaborators. A de-identified subject ID, COVID-19 status, age in years and sex were almost always included in the sample metadata. The research as a whole found: The quantity of clinical and demographic metadata differed by source and by participant and was supplied without curation.

The germline V gene (reference sequence) specifies MNHEY as CDR1 and SMNVEV as CDR2. Including the terminal cysteine and phenylalanine, the CDR3 comprises 13 residues. Solely the CDR3 DNA is kept, with 39 bases framed from the first base. Between the V and J ends, shortened by 0 bases and 5 bases respectively, the junction contains 6 bases. TCRbeta CDR3 regions were amplified from genomic DNA using the immunoSEQ Assay, a bias-controlled multiplex PCR. In the paper's pipeline: The number of nucleated cells in each sample was estimated by amplification of reference gene primers within the assay. Sequence reads were collapsed and filtered to measure the absolute abundance of every unique TCRbeta CDR3 rearrangement. For each sample, productive Simpson clonality was calculated as the square root of Simpson's diversity index over productive rearrangements. Not all clones reach the TCRdb copy of this immuneACCESS table, which keeps in-frame sequences only. Checked studies attribute under half of the gap to unresolved V genes and leave the rest unexplained. The V and J calls and the clone size are those of that table, but D and trimming were determined from the DNA. The sample table shows some 170,000 clones, and 85% to 90% are seen once. The top ten hold roughly 8% of the sample.

As for this clone: The specificity of this receptor is unknown. Per-base quality was not reported, and no clone a single base away is much larger than it.

The collaborating institutions used their own protocols to collect whole blood in K2EDTA tubes. For TCRbeta analysis, collaborator samples were shipped as frozen whole blood, as isolated PBMCs, or as DNA extracted from either sample type. This TCR came from a woman aged 55-69 years with acute or convalescent COVID-19. The chain joins TRBV27 to TRBJ2-3; the D gene assignment is ambiguous. The sample comprised peripheral blood. The DNA sequence is TGTGCCAGCAGTTTATCAGCTCGAGATACGCAGTATTTT. Its protein product is CASSLSARDTQYF.